This T cell receptor (beta chain) was identified during a study of blood T cell repertoires in COVID-19 (dated by TCRdb to about 2020). For the wider study: The collaborator samples originated in the United States, Italy and Spain and spanned the acute and convalescent phases of COVID-19. The prospective study material was composed of cDNA or gDNA derived from T cells, B-cell-depleted T cells, or PBMCs. Deeply sampled blood TCRbeta repertoires from subjects exposed to, actively infected with, or recovered from COVID-19 were included in the dataset. The repertoires were made available in a free public database intended to serve as a resource for research on the immune response to SARS-CoV-2. The samples were drawn from two sources: the first 160 participants of the ongoing ImmuneRACE study, and approximately 1,300 subjects contributed by 6 global collaborators. The sample metadata nearly always contained a de-identified subject ID, COVID-19 status, age in years and sex. Where HLA class I and class II types were available, the types were taken from metadata supplied by the sample provider, not from assay-based typing.

Collaborating institutions collected whole blood in K2EDTA tubes following their own protocols. For TCRbeta analysis, collaborators shipped samples as frozen whole blood, isolated PBMCs, or DNA extracted from either of those sample types. The paper as a whole reports these results and caveats: How much clinical and demographic metadata was included differed by source and by participant, and the metadata was provided uncurated.

The CDR3 numbers 17 residues from cysteine through phenylalanine. This entry keeps only the CDR3 DNA: 51 bases, framed from base 1. V is clipped by 1 base and J by 1 base, and the sequence between their germline boundaries is 14 bases long. For CDR1 and CDR2, the germline V gene lists MGHRA and YSYEKL. This clone was seen a single time. Its antigen has not been determined. No per-base quality is available; no much larger clone lies one base away. TCRbeta CDR3 regions were amplified from genomic DNA by means of the immunoSEQ Assay, a bias-controlled multiplex PCR. In the source study's methods: The number of nucleated cells in each sample was estimated from the amplification of reference gene primers within the assay. Sequence reads were collapsed and filtered to measure the absolute abundance of every unique TCRbeta CDR3 rearrangement. Productive Simpson clonality was computed per sample as the square root of Simpson's diversity index over productive rearrangements. The table comes from immuneACCESS by way of TCRdb, which keeps in-frame sequences with V and J called. Part of the clones is missing from these tables; in studies checked, under half for an unresolved V gene and the rest for unknown reasons. That table is the source of V, J and clone size, and D and trimming were worked out from the DNA. A total of 200,000 to 300,000 clones appear in this sample, 81% of them only once. 7.5% to 9% of the sample lies in the top ten.

Sequencing was performed on peripheral blood. The sequence is built from TRBV4-1 and TRBJ1-3; a tentative D match to TRBD1 spans 6 bases. This sequence was found in a woman older than 75 with acute or convalescent COVID-19. CDR3 protein: CASSQGYRDISGNTIYF. DNA sequence: TGCGCCAGCAGCCAAGGCTACCGGGACATATCTGGAAACACCATATATTTT.